This TCR beta chain was sequenced during a study of T cells expressing NK-cell markers. This CDR3 region has 14 residues. Germline V gene lookup returns CDR1 DFQATT and CDR2 SNEGSKA (reference sequence). TCRdb reprocessed the 5' RACE reads, keeping one entry per CDR3 protein, no DNA. The sample holds 350,000 to 400,000 distinct CDR3 sequences. This sequence was found in a woman aged 45-59 years in good health. This chain joins TRBV20-1 and TRBJ1-6. The sample taken for sequencing was blood T cells: a sorted CD56 or NKG2C T cell subset, CD4+ or CD8+ T cells, or bulk PBMC T cells (not recorded which). CDR3 residues: CSARDLQWSSPLHF.